One and the same sample provided the 13 T cell receptor beta chains below, sequenced in a study of blood T cell repertoires in COVID-19. The table came from immunoSEQ multiplex PCR; TCRdb's copy has only in-frame clones and leaves some out. The data contain some 200,000 clones, 83% of them seen just once; the ten biggest clones take up over 0.95%. The sample was peripheral blood. These receptors were taken from a woman aged 25 to 39 with COVID-19, enrolled during active disease.

The genes are TRBV30 and TRBJ2-7; 7 nucleotides match TRBD2. Germline V gene sequence: CDR1 GTSNPN, CDR2 SVGIG (reference sequence). This CDR3 has 12 residues. Trimming cost V 2 bases and J 12 bases; bases outside gene matches: 10. The CDR3 region has the DNA TGTGCCTGGAGTCTGCCGGGCGGGAGAGGGTACTTC. Translated, it gives CAWSLPGGRGYF.

V and J are TRBV5-1 and TRBJ1-5; tentative D call: TRBD1 (5 bases). Germline-derived CDR1 and CDR2 are SGHRS and YFSETQ. The CDR3 is 15 amino acids. With 5 bases removed from V and 4 bases from J, the gap between germline ends came to 16 bases. The CDR3 loop is CASRPSDSRNQPQHF. The CDR3 coding sequence is TGCGCCAGCAGACCCAGCGACAGTCGGAATCAGCCCCAGCATTTT.

The rearrangement uses TRBV29-1 and TRBJ2-7; TRBD2 matches at 8 bases. Germline-derived CDR1 and CDR2 are SQVTM and ANQGSEA. The CDR3 has 11 residues. V lost 8 bases to trimming and J lost 3 bases; unmatched junction nucleotides: 3. CDR3 nucleotides: TGCAGCCTTCGGGAGGGCTACGAGCAGTACTTC. Its translation is CSLREGYEQYF.

The chain is built from TRBV4-2 and TRBJ1-6, with TRBD1 matching 11 bases. The CDR3 consists of 17 residues. From germline, CDR1 is LGHNA and CDR2 YNFKEQ. J lost 10 bases, V lost 0 bases, and 8 bases had no gene match. This CDR3 is CASSQEPGQGVLSPLHF. CDR3 sequence (DNA): TGTGCCAGCAGCCAAGAACCGGGACAGGGGGTATTGTCACCCCTCCACTTT.

The V and J genes are TRBV3-1 (or the pseudogene TRBV3-2) and TRBJ2-3; 12 bases agree with TRBD2. Germline assignment: CDR1 LGHDT and CDR2 YNNKEL (reference sequence). With V trimmed by 1 base and J by 0 bases, 11 bases remained unmatched. The CDR3 sequence is 20 residues long. CDR3 nucleotide sequence: TGTGCCAGCAGCCAAGCGGTATGGCTAGCGGGGGGGAGCAGCACAGATACGCAGTATTTT. Protein product: CASSQAVWLAGGSSTDTQYF.

This rearrangement joins TRBV27 to TRBJ2-7, with no clear D. Trimming left V 4 bases short and J 0 bases short, with 13 bases between. The CDR3 consists of 15 residues. Germline-derived CDR1 and CDR2 are MNHEY and SMNVEV (reference sequence). CDR3 nucleotides: TGTGCCAGCAGTTCCCGGCAGACATTCTCCTACGAGCAGTACTTC. Translated, it gives CASSSRQTFSYEQYF.

This clone was picked up a small number of times. The chain is built from TRBV6-2 or TRBV6-3 and TRBJ2-5; the match to TRBD2 covers 11 bases. V was clipped by 6 bases and J by 4 bases; unmatched bases: 7. The CDR3 covers 15 residues. CDR1 MNHEY and CDR2 SVGEGT come from the germline V gene. DNA for the CDR3: TGTGCCAGCAGCTCTGGGACTAGCGGTTCAGAGACCCAGTACTTC. Its translation is CASSSGTSGSETQYF.

This chain links TRBV11-2 with TRBJ2-5; 7 bases agree with TRBD1. CDR3 length: 14 amino acids. J lost 4 bases, V lost 5 bases, and 7 bases had no gene match. Germline V gene lookup returns CDR1 SGHAT and CDR2 FQNNGV. CDR3: CASSVPGGIETQYF. The CDR3 nucleotides are TGTGCCAGCAGCGTCCCAGGGGGAATAGAGACCCAGTACTTC.

The rearrangement joins TRBV5-1 to TRBJ2-2, with 11 bases that match TRBD2. V dropped 0 bases and J dropped 4; count of bases not matched to a gene: 5. CDR1 and CDR2 from the germline V gene are SGHRS and YFSETQ. The CDR3 covers 17 residues. The chain's CDR3 is CASSLALAGVSTGELFF. For the CDR3, the DNA is TGCGCCAGCAGCTTGGCACTAGCGGGAGTAAGCACCGGGGAGCTGTTTTTT.

This chain links TRBV7-3 with TRBJ2-7; D remains ambiguous. Germline CDR1 SGHTA, CDR2 FQGTGA. The CDR3 length is 11 residues. Trimming pared 4 bases from V and 8 bases from J, leaving 9 bases between. The CDR3 sequence: CASSSGFKQYF. DNA of the CDR3: TGTGCCAGCAGCTCCGGTTTTAAGCAGTACTTC.

The rearrangement links TRBV19 to TRBJ1-1; TRBD1 might be the D (6 bases). Trimming removed 3 bases from V and 0 bases from J, with 14 bases in between. Germline V gene data show CDR1 as LNHDA and CDR2 as SQIVND (reference sequence). The CDR3 is 16 amino acids. This chain's CDR3 is CASSIRSGQMNTEAFF. Written as DNA, the CDR3 is TGTGCCAGTAGTATCAGGTCGGGACAAATGAACACTGAAGCTTTCTTT.

V gene TRBV5-4 combines with J gene TRBJ1-4; tentative D call: TRBD1 (6 bases). Trimming removed 3 bases from V and 5 bases from J, with 8 bases in between. The CDR3 contains 13 residues. Looked up from germline, CDR1 is SGHNT and CDR2 is YYREEE (reference sequence). The CDR3: CASSSQGNEKLFF. CDR3 DNA sequence: TGTGCCAGCAGCTCGCAGGGGAATGAAAAACTGTTTTTT.

The chain uses TRBV6-2 or TRBV6-3 and TRBJ1-1, with a possible D match to TRBD1 (5 bases). The length of the CDR3 is 13 residues. The germline V and J ends were trimmed by 4 bases and 1 base, with 7 bases remaining between them. The germline CDR1 and CDR2 sequences are MNHEY and SVGEGT. The CDR3 sequence: CASSLGQNTEAFF. CDR3 nucleotide sequence: TGTGCCAGCAGTTTGGGGCAGAACACTGAAGCTTTCTTT.